What follows are 4 T cell receptor beta chains derived from one specimen sequenced in a study of CD8 T cells in ankylosing spondylitis. These receptors have no known antigen. MiXCR was run by TCRdb on the 5' RACE reads, yielding one entry per CDR3 protein. The sample has a few hundred thousand distinct CDR3 sequences; approximately 20% are singletons. Study-wide points: What appeared characteristic of ankylosing spondylitis blood was a TCR beta motif of eight or nine highly homologous variants.

Sequenced sample: blood, either unsorted or a sorted T cell fraction (not recorded which). These receptors originate from a male donor with ankylosing spondylitis.

The chain joins TRBV19 to TRBJ2-7; D possibly matches TRBD1 or TRBD2 (5 bases each). V lost 1 base, J lost 5 bases, and 12 bases lay in between. The germline gives CDR1 LNHDA, CDR2 SQIVND (reference sequence). The CDR3 sequence is 14 residues long. In DNA, the CDR3 is TGTGCCAGTAGTATAGCAACCCCGGGACACGAGCAGTACTTC. This sequence encodes CASSIATPGHEQYF.

V is TRBV6-1 and J is TRBJ1-5, with unresolved D. The CDR3 has 13 residues. From germline, CDR1 is MNHNS and CDR2 SASEGT. V shed 8 bases and J shed 2 bases, with 10 bases lying between them. The CDR3 bases are TGTGCCAGCTTGGAAATCGGCAATCAGCCCCAGCATTTT. Encoded protein: CASLEIGNQPQHF.

The J gene is TRBJ2-2, the V gene TRBV19; TRBD1 aligns across 7 bases. The CDR3 has 14 amino acids. V lost 0 bases to trimming and J lost 8 bases; unmatched junction nucleotides: 3. Germline CDR1 reads LNHDA; CDR2 reads SQIVND (reference sequence). The CDR3 DNA reads as TGTGCCAGTAGTATAGAGGACAGGCTGGGGGAGCTGTTTTTT. Translating gives CASSIEDRLGELFF.

This clonotype occurred a few times. This chain uses TRBV5-1 with TRBJ1-1; D gene uncertain. V lost 3 bases, J lost 4 bases, and 10 bases lay in between. This CDR3 comprises 13 residues. From germline, CDR1 is SGHRS and CDR2 YFSETQ. Here the CDR3 reads CASSWKVGTEAFF. In DNA, the CDR3 is TGCGCCAGCAGCTGGAAGGTTGGCACTGAAGCTTTCTTT.